This is a list of T cell receptor beta chains from one sample in a study of post-analysis software for immune sequencing data. TCRdb processed the PCR reads anew with MiXCR; each CDR3 protein has one entry. The data contain around 710,000 distinct CDR3 sequences, around 46% of them singletons. Sequencing was done on a sample of blood. These receptor sequences come from a girl aged 10 to 17 with multiple sclerosis. The CDR3 runs from the conserved cysteine through the conserved F or W. A D gene is named only where the DNA matches it firmly. Clone size is not always given. Where it is, it says once, few, many or a class for expanded clones.

V gene	clone size	J gene	D gene	CDR3 protein	CDR3 DNA
TRBV20-1	few	TRBJ2-7	NA	CSGGTDYEQYF	TGCAGTGGTGGGACCGACTACGAGCAGTACTTC
TRBV20-1	NA	TRBJ2-2	TRBD1	CSARPSTGAGAGELFF	TGCAGTGCTAGGCCCTCGACAGGGGCCGGGGCCGGGGAGCTGTTTTTT
TRBV7-9	few	TRBJ2-7	NA	CASSSGHEQYF	TGTGCCAGCAGTTCGGGACACGAGCAGTACTTC
TRBV7-2	few	TRBJ1-2	NA	CASSLEAGRRLGGYTF	TGTGCCAGCAGCTTAGAGGCAGGGCGGCGGTTGGGTGGCTACACCTTC
TRBV28	NA	TRBJ2-7	TRBD1	CASSGVRAGGDEQYF	TGTGCCAGCAGTGGGGTGAGGGCAGGGGGAGACGAGCAGTACTTC
TRBV29-1	few	TRBJ2-1	TRBD2	CSVEDESGSVDNEQFF	TGCAGCGTTGAAGACGAGAGCGGGAGTGTGGACAATGAGCAGTTCTTC
TRBV14	NA	TRBJ2-1	TRBD2	CASSQDTGGTSSYNEQFF	TGTGCCAGCAGCCAAGATACGGGGGGTACCAGCTCCTACAATGAGCAGTTCTTC
TRBV14	few	TRBJ2-5	NA	CASSYHTAVETQYF	TGTGCCAGCAGCTACCACACGGCAGTAGAGACCCAGTACTTC
TRBV7-2	few	TRBJ1-2	TRBD1	CASSARTGLYYGYTF	TGTGCCAGCAGCGCCCGGACAGGACTATACTATGGCTACACCTTC
TRBV20-1	few	TRBJ2-7	TRBD2	CSAKGISRDYNYEQYF	TGCAGTGCTAAAGGGATTAGCCGGGACTACAACTACGAGCAGTACTTC
TRBV7-9	NA	TRBJ2-7	NA	CASSPGLGDPKYEQYF	TGTGCCAGCAGCCCTGGACTGGGGGACCCCAAATACGAGCAGTACTTC
TRBV11-2	few	TRBJ2-3	TRBD2	CASSPGTSMTDTQYF	TGTGCCAGCAGCCCCGGGACTAGCATGACAGATACGCAGTATTTT
TRBV27	few	TRBJ2-3	NA	CASSMYSSSSTDTQYF	TGTGCCAGCAGTATGTACAGTTCCTCTAGCACAGATACGCAGTATTTT
TRBV12-3/TRBV12-4	NA	TRBJ2-3	TRBD2	CASSATSGRGDTQYF	TGTGCCAGCAGCGCAACTAGCGGGAGAGGAGATACGCAGTATTTT
TRBV20-1	NA	TRBJ2-3	NA	CSARDGPQYF	TGCAGTGCTAGAGATGGCCCGCAGTATTTT
TRBV11-2	NA	TRBJ2-4	NA	CASSLDPVYESIQYF	TGTGCCAGCAGCTTAGATCCGGTGTATGAGAGCATTCAGTACTTC
TRBV7-9	NA	TRBJ2-5	NA	CASSSSSVAQQETQYF	TGTGCCAGCAGCTCCTCCTCCGTCGCTCAACAAGAGACCCAGTACTTC
TRBV20-1	few	TRBJ2-3	TRBD2	CSARMALAGKTDTQYF	TGCAGTGCTAGGATGGCACTAGCGGGAAAAACAGATACGCAGTATTTT
TRBV20-1	few	TRBJ1-2	TRBD1	CSVGTDNGYTF	TGCAGTGTCGGGACAGATAATGGCTACACCTTC
TRBV4-3	NA	TRBJ2-5	NA	CASSQVVGSYQETQYF	TGCGCCAGCAGCCAAGTTGTCGGATCGTACCAAGAGACCCAGTACTTC
TRBV20-1	NA	TRBJ2-3	NA	CSARGRGTDTQYF	TGCAGTGCTAGGGGAAGGGGCACAGATACGCAGTATTTT
TRBV5-1	few	TRBJ2-1	NA	CASSLFGSGNEQFF	TGCGCCAGCAGCCTCTTCGGGAGCGGCAATGAGCAGTTCTTC
TRBV20-1	few	TRBJ2-1	NA	CSARGQPHNEQFF	TGCAGTGCCCGAGGGCAGCCACACAATGAGCAGTTCTTC
TRBV6-5	NA	TRBJ2-3	NA	CASSYSTGYSTDTQYF	TGTGCCAGCAGTTACTCGACGGGGTATAGCACAGATACGCAGTATTTT
TRBV20-1	few	TRBJ2-5	NA	CSVVGSLAQETQYF	TGCAGTGTTGTAGGATCTCTAGCCCAAGAGACCCAGTACTTC
TRBV18	NA	TRBJ2-5	NA	CASSPGTNSRETQYF	TGTGCCAGCTCACCAGGAACGAACTCCCGGGAGACCCAGTACTTC
TRBV7-9	NA	TRBJ2-7	NA	CASSSFHRGAGYEQYF	TGTGCCAGCAGCTCATTTCACCGGGGGGCGGGCTACGAGCAGTACTTC
TRBV11-2	few	TRBJ2-7	NA	CASSLTDAYEQYF	TGTGCCAGCAGCTTGACAGATGCCTACGAGCAGTACTTC
TRBV5-5	NA	TRBJ2-7	NA	CASSLAGEFSYEQYF	TGTGCCAGCAGCTTGGCCGGGGAGTTCTCCTACGAGCAGTACTTC
TRBV12-3/TRBV12-4	NA	TRBJ2-7	TRBD2	CASSSRTSGVYNEQYF	TGTGCCAGCAGCTCTAGGACTAGCGGGGTCTACAATGAGCAGTACTTC
TRBV6-5	few	TRBJ2-1	NA	CASSRGPDNEQFF	TGTGCCAGCAGTCGAGGGCCCGACAATGAGCAGTTCTTC
TRBV29-1	few	TRBJ1-2	NA	CSADGGQNYGYTF	TGCAGCGCCGACGGAGGGCAGAACTATGGCTACACCTTC
TRBV7-6	few	TRBJ2-5	NA	CASSTFETQYF	TGTGCCAGCAGCACATTTGAGACCCAGTACTTC
TRBV4-3	NA	TRBJ2-3	NA	CASGQEVYRATDTQYF	TGCGCCAGCGGCCAAGAGGTCTACAGGGCGACAGATACGCAGTATTTT
TRBV7-9	NA	TRBJ2-7	NA	CASSPLYTHEQYF	TGTGCCAGCAGCCCATTATACACCCACGAGCAGTACTTC